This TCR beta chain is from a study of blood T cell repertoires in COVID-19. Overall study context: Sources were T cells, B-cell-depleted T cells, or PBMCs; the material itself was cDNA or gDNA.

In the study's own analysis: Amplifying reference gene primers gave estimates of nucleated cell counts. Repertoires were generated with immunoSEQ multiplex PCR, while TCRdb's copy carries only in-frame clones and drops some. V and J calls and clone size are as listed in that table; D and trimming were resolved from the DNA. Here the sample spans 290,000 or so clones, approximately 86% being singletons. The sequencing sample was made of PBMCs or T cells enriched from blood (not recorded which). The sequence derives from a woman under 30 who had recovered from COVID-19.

CDR3 DNA: TGTGCCAGCAGCCCTCGGACTAGCGGGAGGCCATACAATGAGCAGTTCTTC. This sequence encodes CASSPRTSGRPYNEQFF. This rearrangement joins TRBV11-2 to TRBJ2-1, with 14 bases identical to TRBD2. Trimming removed 5 bases from V and 4 bases from J; junction bases left unmatched: 7. Germline CDR1 SGHAT, CDR2 FQNNGV. This CDR3 region has 17 residues.